The 30 T cell receptor beta chains reported below all come from one sample, sequenced in a study of cytomegalovirus exposure and HLA in healthy donors. PCR primers comprised 60 Vbeta and 13 Jbeta primers. Assay used: immunoSEQ multiplex PCR; TCRdb lists only in-frame clones, some missing. The data show roughly 110,000 clones, around 70% seen once. Sequenced material: PBMCs. The receptors here all came from a boy between 10 and 17 years old in good health and CMV-seronegative.

The chain links TRBV11-2 to TRBJ1-1; D is perhaps TRBD1 (6 bases). V lost 1 base to trimming and J lost 11 bases, with 23 bases between them. Germline V lookup: CDR1 SGHAT, CDR2 FQNNGV. The CDR3 length is 16 residues. The CDR3 bases are TGTGCCAGCAGCTTAGTTTGGGGTGGGCAGGGGATGAGTGCTTTCTTT. It is translated as CASSLVWGGQGMSAFF.

The CDR3: CASSRTPTSYNEQFF. The CDR3 DNA sequence: TGTGCCAGCAGCCGGACTCCCACCTCCTACAATGAGCAGTTCTTC. This chain connects TRBV13 to TRBJ2-1, with D perhaps matching TRBD2 (5 bases). Germline CDR1 reads PRHDT; CDR2 reads FYEKMQ (reference sequence). This CDR3 is 15 amino acids long. Between the trimmed V and J ends, which lost 5 bases and 0 bases, there was a span of 11 bases.

The gene calls are TRBV30 and TRBJ1-3; no clear D gene. The CDR3 is made up of 14 amino acids. Trimming cost V 3 bases and J 2 bases, with 11 bases left between them. Germline CDR1 GTSNPN, CDR2 SVGIG (reference sequence). The CDR3 bases are TGTGCCTGGAGAGTCGCGGGAGCTGGAAACACCATATATTTT. Translated, it gives CAWRVAGAGNTIYF.

This clone has a handful of counts. V usage is TRBV7-6 and J usage is TRBJ1-1; no firm D call. The CDR3 totals 13 residues. V dropped 5 bases and J dropped 11 bases, with 18 bases sitting between them. Germline V gene data show CDR1 as SGHVS and CDR2 as FNYEAQ. CDR3 DNA: TGTGCCAGCAGCCCAGGATCGATAGGCGCTGCTTTCTTT. Its translation: CASSPGSIGAAFF.

The chain joins TRBV4-1 to TRBJ1-5, with D uncertain. This CDR3 region has 13 residues. Per germline, CDR1 MGHRA and CDR2 YSYEKL. The germline V and J ends were trimmed by 5 bases and 5 bases, with 10 bases remaining between them. For the CDR3, the DNA is TGCGCCAGCAGCTCCCAGGATTATCAGCCCCAGCATTTT. Its translation is CASSSQDYQPQHF.

The chain joins TRBV30 to TRBJ1-1; possible D gene TRBD1, 5 bases. With 0 bases removed from V and 4 bases from J, the gap between germline ends came to 15 bases. The length of the CDR3 is 15 residues. The germline gives CDR1 GTSNPN, CDR2 SVGIG (reference sequence). For the CDR3, the DNA is TGTGCCTGGAGTGTCCTCTTTGGGGGAGGCACTGAAGCTTTCTTT. Translated: CAWSVLFGGGTEAFF.

This chain joins TRBV19 and TRBJ1-5; TRBD1 matches 7 bases. The CDR3 covers 15 residues. CDR1 is LNHDA, CDR2 SQIVND, per germline (reference sequence). The trim removed 4 bases at V and 2 bases at J, leaving 5 bases unmatched. The CDR3 DNA sequence: TGTGCCAGTAGTAAGGTCGACAGGGGCAATCAGCCCCAGCATTTT. Amino acids: CASSKVDRGNQPQHF.

The chain links TRBV7-9 to TRBJ2-1, with no clear D. The V and J ends lost 2 bases and 3 bases respectively, with 2 bases between them. This CDR3 has 12 residues. CDR1 SEHNR and CDR2 FQNEAQ come from the germline V gene (reference sequence). CDR3 in amino acids: CASSLYYNEQFF. The CDR3 DNA is TGTGCCAGCAGCTTATACTACAATGAGCAGTTCTTC.

This chain links TRBV11-2 with TRBJ2-3; 9 bases fit TRBD1. This CDR3 contains 13 residues. The V segment lost 7 bases and the J segment 5 bases; nucleotides outside the gene matches: 4. Germline V gives CDR1 SGHAT, CDR2 FQNNGV. The CDR3, as DNA: TGTGCCAGCACCGGGACAGGGAGAGATACGCAGTATTTT. Its translation is CASTGTGRDTQYF.

This chain connects TRBV5-1 to TRBJ2-2; D possibly corresponds to TRBD2 (5 bases). Trimming pared 2 bases from V and 3 bases from J, leaving 11 bases between. Germline CDR1 is SGHRS and CDR2 is YFSETQ. CDR3 length: 15 residues. In DNA form, the CDR3 reads TGCGCCAGCAGCTTTCTTTTGCGGGACACCGGGGAGCTGTTTTTT. As protein: CASSFLLRDTGELFF.

V is TRBV12-1 and J is TRBJ2-3; the table assigns TRBD2, which was not confirmed against the DNA. TRBV12-1 is flagged as a pseudogene. This CDR3 contains 13 residues. CDR3 residues: CASRRGEKDTQYF. The CDR3 DNA reads TGTGCCAGCCGGCGGGGGGAAAAAGATACGCAGTATTTT.

The V and J genes are TRBV4-3 and TRBJ2-3; 8 bases are a match to TRBD1. Trimming took 4 bases from V and 0 from J; bases not matched to a gene: 3. The V gene's germline CDR1 is LGHNA and CDR2 YSLEER. The CDR3 has 15 residues. The CDR3 DNA is TGCGCCAGCAGCCTCCAGGGGGCTAGCACAGATACGCAGTATTTT. It codes for CASSLQGASTDTQYF.

The chain carries TRBV12-5 and TRBJ1-2, with 7 bases matching TRBD1. V shed 7 bases and J 7 bases; nucleotides not matched to a gene: 6. CDR1 LGHNT and CDR2 FRNRAP come from the germline V gene. This CDR3 contains 12 residues. The DNA for the CDR3 is TGTGCTAGTGCCGAGGGGGCCCTTGGCTACACCTTC. Its protein is CASAEGALGYTF. Drawing the rest from reference TRBV12-5 and TRBJ1-2, the complete variable domain is DARVTQTPRHKVTEMGQEVTMRCQPILGHNTVFWYRQTMMQGLELLAYFRNRAPLDDSGMPKDRFSAEMPDATLATLKIQPSEPRDSAVYFCASAEGALGYTFGSGTRLTVV.

The chain combines TRBV6-5 with TRBJ1-5; a possible D gene is TRBD1 (6 bases). The germline V and J ends were trimmed by 5 bases and 4 bases, with 12 bases remaining between them. Germline values: CDR1 MNHEY, CDR2 SVGAGI. The CDR3 extends over 14 amino acids. The CDR3 DNA reads as TGTGCCAGCAGTCTTACACAGGGAAATCAGCCCCAGCATTTT. Translated: CASSLTQGNQPQHF.

The sample holds a few counts of this clone. The rearrangement uses TRBV7-3 and TRBJ1-1; no clear D gene. CDR1 is SGHTA and CDR2 is FQGTGA in the germline V gene. The V end lost 5 bases, the J end lost 1 base, and 11 bases lay between the germline ends. This CDR3 contains 14 residues. CDR3 coding DNA: TGTGCCAGCAGCCCGGGGTCAGGGAACACTGAAGCTTTCTTT. Protein: CASSPGSGNTEAFF.

This clone was seen a handful of times. V gene TRBV7-9 combines with J gene TRBJ2-7; D ambiguous. The ends were cut back, 5 bases at V and 0 bases at J, with 2 bases in the middle. This CDR3 is built from 11 residues. The germline V gene encodes CDR1 SEHNR and CDR2 FQNEAQ (reference sequence). CDR3 in DNA: TGTGCCAGCAGCCACTCCTACGAGCAGTACTTC. This encodes CASSHSYEQYF.

The V call is TRBV19, the J call TRBJ2-7; tentative D call: TRBD2 (6 bases). This CDR3 contains 11 residues. Germline V lookup: CDR1 LNHDA, CDR2 SQIVND (reference sequence). V shed 10 bases and J shed 2 bases, with 9 bases lying between them. CDR3 coding DNA: TGTGCCACCGGGACTCCCTACGAGCAGTACTTC. Translated, it gives CATGTPYEQYF.

This clone turned up a few times. The chain employs TRBV5-1 and TRBJ2-3; possibly TRBD1 for D (6 bases). Trimming took 1 base from V and 2 from J, leaving 14 bases between them. The CDR3 totals 16 residues. Germline lookup yields CDR1 SGHRS and CDR2 YFSETQ. CDR3 DNA sequence: TGCGCCAGCAGCTTGAGAGGACAGACCCACACAGATACGCAGTATTTT. This sequence encodes CASSLRGQTHTDTQYF. The full variable domain, in which reference TRBV5-1 and TRBJ2-3 provide the parts outside the CDR3, is KAGVTQTPRYLIKTRGQQVTLSCSPISGHRSVSWYQQTPGQGLQFLFEYFSETQRNKGNFPGRFSGRQFSNSRSEMNVSTLELGDSALYLCASSLRGQTHTDTQYFGPGTRLTVL.

Written as DNA, the CDR3 is TGCGCCAGCAGCCTTTGGGGGACAGGAAATGAGCAGTTCTTC. Translated, it gives CASSLWGTGNEQFF. J is TRBJ2-1 and V is TRBV5-1, with TRBD1 matching over 8 bases. CDR1 is SGHRS, CDR2 YFSETQ, per germline. CDR3 length: 14 residues. V was pared by 4 bases and J by 7 bases, with 7 bases of the junction left unmatched.

V gene TRBV2 combines with J gene TRBJ1-1; the match to TRBD1 covers 7 bases. Trimming cost V 6 bases and J 7 bases; bases outside gene matches: 8. Germline CDR1 reads SNHLY; CDR2 reads FYNNEI. The CDR3 sequence is 13 residues long. CDR3 protein: CASRARQGLEAFF. The CDR3 nucleotides are TGTGCCAGCAGGGCTAGACAGGGCCTTGAAGCTTTCTTT.

V gene TRBV5-1 combines with J gene TRBJ2-7; TRBD1 aligns across 9 bases. The germline V gene encodes CDR1 SGHRS and CDR2 YFSETQ. Germline trimming cut 5 bases from V and 6 bases from J; bases unmatched to any gene: 15. The CDR3 runs to 16 residues. The CDR3 DNA sequence: TGCGCCAGCAGTTCGCTGTCGGGACAGGGCCGGGCCGAGCAGTACTTC. It specifies CASSSLSGQGRAEQYF.

The chain recombines TRBV7-9 with TRBJ2-2; possible D gene TRBD1, 5 bases. In germline, CDR1 is SEHNR, CDR2 FQNEAQ (reference sequence). Trimming pared 5 bases from V and 7 bases from J, leaving 11 bases between. The CDR3 sequence is 13 residues long. In DNA, the CDR3 is TGTGCCAGCAGCGCAACAGGTGGCGGGGAGCTGTTTTTT. It translates to CASSATGGGELFF.

V and J are TRBV30 and TRBJ1-2; D remains unclear. Germline V lookup: CDR1 GTSNPN, CDR2 SVGIG (reference sequence). The CDR3 contains 11 residues. Trimming took 0 bases from V and 8 from J, leaving 7 bases between them. CDR3: CAWSVEAGYTF. The DNA for the CDR3 is TGTGCCTGGAGTGTTGAGGCCGGCTACACCTTC. Supplemented by reference TRBV30 and TRBJ1-2, the full variable domain reads SQTIHQWPATLVQPVGSPLSLECTVEGTSNPNLYWYRQAAGRGLQLLFYSVGIGQISSEVPQNLSASRPQDRQFILSSKKLLLSDSGFYLCAWSVEAGYTFGSGTRLTVV.

This chain links TRBV9 with TRBJ2-3, with a possible D match to TRBD2 (6 bases). This CDR3 has 17 residues. The germline V gene has CDR1 SGDLS and CDR2 YYNGEE. V lost 4 bases to trimming and J lost 4 bases, with 22 bases between them. The CDR3 DNA is TGTGCCAGCAGCCCCAGTGATGGGGGACGGGGGTCAGATACGCAGTATTTT. Its translation is CASSPSDGGRGSDTQYF.

The chain employs TRBV7-2 and TRBJ2-4; TRBD2 matches at 12 bases. The trim removed 1 base at V and 8 bases at J, leaving 3 bases unmatched. This CDR3 contains 15 residues. Germline loops: CDR1 SGHTA, CDR2 FQGNSA. The CDR3 region is CASSLVRLAGDIQYF. In DNA, the CDR3 is TGTGCCAGCAGCTTAGTCCGACTAGCGGGGGACATTCAGTACTTC.

The chain is built from TRBV25-1 and TRBJ2-7; 7 positions agree with TRBD1. Trimming took 6 bases from V and 0 from J; bases not matched to a gene: 5. The CDR3 length is 14 residues. In germline, CDR1 is MGHDK, CDR2 SYGVNS. The CDR3 loop reads CASSHRGSSYEQYF. The CDR3 region has the DNA TGTGCCAGCAGCCACAGGGGAAGCTCCTACGAGCAGTACTTC.

The rearrangement links TRBV7-3 to TRBJ2-5, with D perhaps TRBD2 (7 bases). Germline-derived CDR1 and CDR2 are SGHTA and FQGTGA. The CDR3 is 13 amino acids. V was pared by 5 bases and J by 2 bases, with 9 bases between. The DNA for the CDR3 is TGTGCCAGCAGCCGGGGGGCTCAAGAGACCCAGTACTTC. Protein product: CASSRGAQETQYF.

The chain couples TRBV11-2 to TRBJ2-2; 9 nucleotides align to TRBD1. The germline V gene has CDR1 SGHAT and CDR2 FQNNGV. The CDR3 totals 16 residues. After removal of 2 bases from V and 5 bases from J, the junction contained 6 bases not matched to a gene. CDR3: CASSLTTGGPTGELFF. As DNA, the CDR3 is TGTGCCAGCAGCTTAACCACAGGGGGCCCGACCGGGGAGCTGTTTTTT. Full variable domain (remainder filled in from reference TRBV11-2 and TRBJ2-2): EAGVAQSPRYKIIEKRQSVAFWCNPISGHATLYWYQQILGQGPKLLIQFQNNGVVDDSQLPKDRFSAERLKGVDSTLKIQPAKLEDSAVYLCASSLTTGGPTGELFFGEGSRLTVL.

V is TRBV10-3 and J is TRBJ2-5; 8 bases fit TRBD1. The J segment lost 4 bases and the V segment lost 4 bases, leaving 8 bases of the junction unmatched. This CDR3 has 15 residues. Germline V CDR1 and CDR2: ENHRY, SYGVKD. The CDR3 DNA sequence: TGTGCCATCAGTGTTGAGACAGGGGTAGTAGAGACCCAGTACTTC. Translated: CAISVETGVVETQYF.

There are a few counts of this clone. Here the CDR3 DNA reads TGTGCCAGCAGAACGGGTTGGACTAGCGACTTAGATACGCAGTATTTT. Translation gives CASRTGWTSDLDTQYF. The chain carries TRBV6-6 and TRBJ2-3; 9 nucleotides agree with TRBD2. Germline loops: CDR1 MNHNY, CDR2 SVGAGI (reference sequence). CDR3 length equals 16 residues. The junction had 12 bases not matched to a gene; V was cut back by 6 bases and J by 5 bases.